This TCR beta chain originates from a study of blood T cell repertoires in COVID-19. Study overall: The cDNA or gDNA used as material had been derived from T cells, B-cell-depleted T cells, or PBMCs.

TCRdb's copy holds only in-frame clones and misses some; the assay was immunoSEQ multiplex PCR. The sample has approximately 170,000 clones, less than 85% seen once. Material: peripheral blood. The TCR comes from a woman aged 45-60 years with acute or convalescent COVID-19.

CDR3 in amino acids: CASTPRGQTNYGYTF. CDR3 DNA: TGTGCCAGTACCCCCCGCGGACAAACTAACTATGGCTACACCTTC. The gene calls are TRBV19 and TRBJ1-2; TRBD1 is a possible D gene (5 bases). This CDR3 comprises 15 residues. Germline V gene lookup returns CDR1 LNHDA and CDR2 SQIVND (reference sequence). V was clipped by 7 bases and J by 0 bases, with 15 bases between them. Variable domain in full (rest from reference TRBV19 and TRBJ1-2): DGGITQSPKYLFRKEGQNVTLSCEQNLNHDAMYWYRQDPGQGLRLIYYSQIVNDFQKGDIAEGYSVSREKKESFPLTVTSAQKNPTAFYLCASTPRGQTNYGYTFGSGTRLTVV.